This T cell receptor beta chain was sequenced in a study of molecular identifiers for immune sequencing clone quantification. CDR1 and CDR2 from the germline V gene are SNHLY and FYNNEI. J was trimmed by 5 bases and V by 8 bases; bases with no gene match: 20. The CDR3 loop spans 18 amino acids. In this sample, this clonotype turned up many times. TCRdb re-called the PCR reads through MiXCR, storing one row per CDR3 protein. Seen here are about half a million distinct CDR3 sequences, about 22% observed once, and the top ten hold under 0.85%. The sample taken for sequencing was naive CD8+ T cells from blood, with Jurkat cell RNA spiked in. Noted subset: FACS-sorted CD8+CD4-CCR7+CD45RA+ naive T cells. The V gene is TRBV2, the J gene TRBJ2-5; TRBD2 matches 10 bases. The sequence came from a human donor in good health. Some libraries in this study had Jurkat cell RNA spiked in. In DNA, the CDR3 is TGTGCCAGCGGAGTGACAGCGGGAGGGCCGTCTGTTTCGGAGACCCAGTACTTC. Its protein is CASGVTAGGPSVSETQYF.